This T cell receptor (beta chain) stems from a study of T cell changes during pregnancy in multiple sclerosis. The length of the CDR3 is 14 residues. The germline V gene encodes CDR1 LNHDA and CDR2 SQIVND (reference sequence). V lost 0 bases to trimming and J lost 0 bases, with 5 bases between them. The protocol was immunoSEQ multiplex PCR, while the TCRdb copy is restricted to in-frame clones and leaves out a portion. The table shows about 32,000 clones, with roughly nine tenths occurring only once. Sample: CD8+ T cells from peripheral blood mononuclear cells, taken in the first trimester of pregnancy. The receptor comes from a female donor with multiple sclerosis, enrolled in a pregnancy study. V gene TRBV19 combines with J gene TRBJ2-5; D not resolved. This CDR3 is CASSIDRDQETQYF. CDR3 DNA: TGTGCCAGTAGTATAGATCGGGACCAAGAGACCCAGTACTTC.